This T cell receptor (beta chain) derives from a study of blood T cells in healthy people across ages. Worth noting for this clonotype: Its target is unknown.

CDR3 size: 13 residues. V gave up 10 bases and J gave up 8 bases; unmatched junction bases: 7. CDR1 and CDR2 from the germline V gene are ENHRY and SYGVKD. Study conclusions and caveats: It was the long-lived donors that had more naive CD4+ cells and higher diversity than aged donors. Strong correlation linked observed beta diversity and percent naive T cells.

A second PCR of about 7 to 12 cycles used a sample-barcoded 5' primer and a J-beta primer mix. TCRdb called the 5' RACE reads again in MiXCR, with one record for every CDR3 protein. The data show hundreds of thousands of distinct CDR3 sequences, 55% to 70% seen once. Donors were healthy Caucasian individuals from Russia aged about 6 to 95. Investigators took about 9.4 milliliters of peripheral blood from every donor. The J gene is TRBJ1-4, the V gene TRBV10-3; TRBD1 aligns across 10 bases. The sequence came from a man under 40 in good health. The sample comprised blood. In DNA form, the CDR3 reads TGTGCCACGACAGGGGGCGAGGGGGAAAAACTGTTTTTT. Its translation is CATTGGEGEKLFF.